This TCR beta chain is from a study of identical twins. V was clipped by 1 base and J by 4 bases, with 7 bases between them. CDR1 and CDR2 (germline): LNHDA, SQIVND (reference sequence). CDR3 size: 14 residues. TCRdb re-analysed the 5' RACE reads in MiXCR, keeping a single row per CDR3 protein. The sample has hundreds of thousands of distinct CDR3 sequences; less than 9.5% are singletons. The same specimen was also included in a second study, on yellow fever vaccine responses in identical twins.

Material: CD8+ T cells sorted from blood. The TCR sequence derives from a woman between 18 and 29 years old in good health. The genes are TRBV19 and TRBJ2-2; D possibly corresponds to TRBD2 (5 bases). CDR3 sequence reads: CASSIAGITGELFF. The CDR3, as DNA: TGTGCCAGTAGTATAGCGGGGATCACCGGGGAGCTGTTTTTT.